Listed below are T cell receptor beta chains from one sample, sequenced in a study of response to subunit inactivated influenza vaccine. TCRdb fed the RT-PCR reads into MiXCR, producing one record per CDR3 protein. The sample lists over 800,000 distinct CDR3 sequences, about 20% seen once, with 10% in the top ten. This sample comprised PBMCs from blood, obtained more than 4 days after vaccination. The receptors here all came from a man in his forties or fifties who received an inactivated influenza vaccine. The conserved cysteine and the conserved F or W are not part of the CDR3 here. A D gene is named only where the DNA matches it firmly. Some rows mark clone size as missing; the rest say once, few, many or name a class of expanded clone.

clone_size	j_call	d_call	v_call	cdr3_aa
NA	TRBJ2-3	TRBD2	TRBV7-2	ASSRWTRSTDTQY
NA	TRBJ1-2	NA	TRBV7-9	ATTRRDYGYT
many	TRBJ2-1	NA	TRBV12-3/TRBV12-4	ASSFRQGGYNEQF
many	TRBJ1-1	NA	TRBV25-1	ASREDSYTEAF
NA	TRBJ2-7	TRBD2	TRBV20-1	SGLRAGSYEQY
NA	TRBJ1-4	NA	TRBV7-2	ASSLVLSDGEKLF
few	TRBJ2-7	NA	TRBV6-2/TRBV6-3	ASWGTGRQEDTYEQY
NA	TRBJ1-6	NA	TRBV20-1	SARELSVSSPLH
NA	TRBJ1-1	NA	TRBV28	ASSPPYGGSGTEAF
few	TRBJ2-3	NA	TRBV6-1	ASSEGHFDTDTQY
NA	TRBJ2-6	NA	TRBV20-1	SARGRQEPSGANVLT
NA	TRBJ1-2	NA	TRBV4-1	ASSLYLGQNYGYT
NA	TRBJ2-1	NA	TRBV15	ATSRGSTDYNEQF
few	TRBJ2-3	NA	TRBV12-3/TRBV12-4	ASSLVIGGRHTDTQY
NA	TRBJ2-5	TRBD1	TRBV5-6	ASSWIRDSGETQY
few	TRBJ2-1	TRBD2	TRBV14	ASSQDRLAGFNEQF
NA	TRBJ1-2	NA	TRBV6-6	ASSWDVFGYT
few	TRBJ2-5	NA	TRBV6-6	ASSSERVGTQY
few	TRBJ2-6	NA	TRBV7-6	ASSLVTGANVLT
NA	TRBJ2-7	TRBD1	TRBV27	ASSLLSGQGTEQY
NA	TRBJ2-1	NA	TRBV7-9	ASSLDRATTYNEQF
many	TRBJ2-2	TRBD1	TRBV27	ASRNRGAGELF